The clone carrying this T cell receptor beta chain was counted between two and nine times. The antigen remains unidentified. These data come from a study of shared clonotypes between healthy human individuals. Naive CD45RA+ and memory CD45RA-negative subsets were split from CD4+ cells. Study findings and constraints: Rarefaction showed that sequencing of sorted subsets was incomplete (despite large depth). Only blood samples were collected, and tissue repertoires likely differ. Generation probabilities were higher for clonotypes shared across all four sorted-subset donors than for unshared ones.

Produced via immunoSEQ multiplex PCR; TCRdb's table is partial and in-frame only. This sample has some 680,000 clones, with around 78% found just once. Source material: memory CD4+ T cells sorted from blood. The subset was: CD45RA-negative fraction. This receptor was identified in a woman under 40 in good health.

DNA of the CDR3: TGTGCCAGTAGACTAGGCGATAGGTGGTATTTT. Translation gives CASRLGDRWYF. This chain connects TRBV19 to TRBJ2-3; possibly TRBD2 for D (5 bases). The germline CDR1 and CDR2 sequences are LNHDA and SQIVND (reference sequence). This CDR3 is built from 11 residues. Trimming took 6 bases from V and 14 from J, leaving 15 bases between them.